This T cell receptor beta chain derives from a study of blood T cell repertoires in COVID-19. Study-level information: There were acute and convalescent COVID-19 samples, and they came from the United States, Italy and Spain. PBMCs, B-cell-depleted T cells, or T cells were the source of the cDNA or gDNA that made up the material.

This clone was seen more than once but under ten times. Germline V gene data show CDR1 as SGHAT and CDR2 as FQNNGV. The CDR3 sequence is 13 residues long. Trimming took 5 bases from V and 7 from J; bases not matched to a gene: 8. How the authors handled the data: The authors estimated nucleated cell counts from reference gene primer amplification. The method was immunoSEQ multiplex PCR; TCRdb's version includes in-frame clones alone and lacks a portion of them. V, J and clone size were drawn from that table, and D and trimming were deduced from the DNA. Of 120,000 or so clones in the sample, 81% were seen once. Patients in Seattle were enrolled during active infection, then followed longitudinally.

The chain carries TRBV11-2 and TRBJ2-7, with TRBD2 identical over 7 bases. The receptor comes from a man aged 30 to 45 with COVID-19, enrolled during active disease. Source material: peripheral blood. CDR3 bases: TGTGCCAGCAGCCCATTAGGGAGGGGAGAGCAGTACTTC. Translating it yields CASSPLGRGEQYF.